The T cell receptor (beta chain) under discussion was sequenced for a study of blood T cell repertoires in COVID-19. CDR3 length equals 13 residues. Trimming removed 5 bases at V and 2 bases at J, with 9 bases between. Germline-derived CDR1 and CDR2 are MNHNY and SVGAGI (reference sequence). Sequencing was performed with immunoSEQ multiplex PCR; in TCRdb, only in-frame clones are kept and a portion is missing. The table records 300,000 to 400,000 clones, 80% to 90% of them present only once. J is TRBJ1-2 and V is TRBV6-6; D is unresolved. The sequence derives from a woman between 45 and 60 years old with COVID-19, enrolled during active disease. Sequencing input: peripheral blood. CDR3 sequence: CASSRNINYGYTF. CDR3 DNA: TGTGCCAGCAGTCGGAACATAAACTATGGCTACACCTTC.